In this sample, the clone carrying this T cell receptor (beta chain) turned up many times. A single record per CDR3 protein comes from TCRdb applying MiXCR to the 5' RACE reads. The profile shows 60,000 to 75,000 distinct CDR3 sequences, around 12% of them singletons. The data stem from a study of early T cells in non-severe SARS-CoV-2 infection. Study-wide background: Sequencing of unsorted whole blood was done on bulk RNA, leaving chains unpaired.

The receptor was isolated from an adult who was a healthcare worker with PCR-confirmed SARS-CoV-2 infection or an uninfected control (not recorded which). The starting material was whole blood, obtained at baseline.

CDR3 bases: TGTGCCAGCAGCTCCACAGACTCGATCTCCTACAATGAGCAGTTCTTC. It specifies CASSSTDSISYNEQFF. The chain is built from TRBV7-8 and TRBJ2-1; no definite D call. V lost 4 bases and J lost 0, with 13 bases in between. This CDR3 region has 16 residues. Germline CDR1 and CDR2: SGHVS and FQNEAQ.